These T cell receptor beta chains were read from a single sample in a study of cytomegalovirus exposure and HLA in healthy donors. The protocol was immunoSEQ multiplex PCR, while the TCRdb copy is restricted to in-frame clones and leaves out a portion. In the table there are 65,000 to 85,000 clones, roughly 88% of which are singletons. Sequenced material: PBMCs. These receptors came from a woman aged 25 to 39 in good health and CMV-seronegative. Each CDR3 is given with its conserved first and last residue. Fields, in order: D gene, V gene, CDR3 protein. D genes are given only for firm matches.

-,TRBV6-1,CASRDRQGFGYTF
TRBD1,TRBV30,CACHLTGNGANVLTF
-,TRBV11-3,CASSFQTSDSYEQYF
TRBD1,TRBV27,CASSTLGQPNTEAFF
-,TRBV18,CASSPNERETQYF
-,TRBV4-2,CASSVTAGDTQYF
-,TRBV11-1,CASSSSLSYEQYF
TRBD1,TRBV30,CAWSGDRGPGGQYF
TRBD1,TRBV27,CASSPGQGWDGYTF
-,TRBV11-3,CASSHGLLRNYEQYF
TRBD1,TRBV5-4,CASSLQDRDNQPQHF
TRBD1,TRBV5-1,CASKEGQGAQWTEAFF
-,TRBV5-5,CASSYDIWLSGNTIYF
-,TRBV28,CASSLYGGYTF
-,TRBV11-3,CASSLDSYGYTF
TRBD2,TRBV7-2,CASSLGTSGYNEQFF
-,TRBV5-1,CASSLGTGVEQFF
-,TRBV6-5,CASSHYTNTDTQYF
TRBD2,TRBV18,CASSPSGGGRTQYF
TRBD1,TRBV4-1,CASSHIMDRGSYEQYF
TRBD1,TRBV11-3,CASSSAGTGNYEQYF
TRBD1,TRBV27,CAISSGTAPREQYF
TRBD1,TRBV11-3,CASSWGTGGSETQYF
TRBD2,TRBV6-1,CASSGTSVQETQYF
TRBD2,TRBV4-3,CASCSGTSGTYEQYF
TRBD2,TRBV7-2,CASSLPSLGLAGVEQFF
-,TRBV9,CASSATGGEQYF
TRBD2,TRBV4-3,CASSHGARSGSGYNEQFF
TRBD1,TRBV5-4,CASSAWTGGDEKLFF
-,TRBV9,CASSVGRGRHSYNEQFF
TRBD2,TRBV5-6,CASSFTSGQETQYF
-,TRBV6-5,CASSRWVRGDYEQYF
TRBD2,TRBV7-2,CASSLAASGASYEQYF
TRBD2,TRBV5-4,CASSLPRGGRATDTQYF
-,TRBV7-2,CASSPGLWNTGELFF
TRBD1,TRBV28,CASRDPGQGPNQPQHF
TRBD2,TRBV27,CASSNRLAHTQETQYF
TRBD1,TRBV10-3,CAISELEFLDRTYEQYF
-,TRBV21-1,CASSKTGGGVNTEAFF
TRBD2,TRBV4-1,CASSQVTGGLGTGELFF
-,TRBV29-1,CSVELTGGRNYGYTF
TRBD1,TRBV18,CASSPYVSFGTGYGYTF
TRBD2,TRBV7-2,CASSKELAGGKTQYF
TRBD2,TRBV7-9,CSSSLGAGGPTDTQYF
TRBD2,TRBV5-1,CASSFGSGGTDTQYF
TRBD1,TRBV2,CASSEVGTGGEKLFF
-,TRBV4-1,CASSQDFRIYNEQFF
TRBD1,TRBV19,CASNRGEKLFF
TRBD2,TRBV10-1,CASSESVEAGGPGTDTQYF